The rows below give T cell receptor beta chains drawn from one sample of a study of cytomegalovirus exposure and HLA in healthy donors. Produced via immunoSEQ multiplex PCR; TCRdb's table is partial and in-frame only. The data show about 96,000 clones, about four fifths seen once. Sequencing input: PBMCs. The source of these receptors is a woman aged 70-85 years in good health and CMV-seropositive. Both conserved end residues are part of each CDR3.

TRBJ1-2,TRBV5-1,CASRNSPLDYGYTF
TRBJ1-4,TRBV18,CASSPPGQGNEKLFF
TRBJ1-2,TRBV9,CASSVGGIFDGYTF
TRBJ1-2,TRBV6-1,CAISGDLGYGYTF
TRBJ2-3,TRBV7-9,CASSPAGTGTDTQYF
TRBJ2-7,TRBV9,CASSGHSGSSYEQYF
TRBJ1-4,TRBV28,CASKTYTGGGYNEKLFF
TRBJ1-6,TRBV5-1,CASSPWTGKDSPLHF
TRBJ1-5,TRBV5-1,CASSSTGGVDQPQHF
TRBJ1-1,TRBV5-1,CASQGQANTEAFF
TRBJ2-1,TRBV6-1,CASRDSGSYNEQFF
TRBJ2-7,TRBV28,CASILRGNGYEQYF
TRBJ1-1,TRBV11-1,CASSLNFMTGGNTEAFF
TRBJ2-1,TRBV6-1,CASSLGQHNEQFF
TRBJ2-3,TRBV19,CASSESGTSDTQYF
TRBJ2-7,TRBV28,CASSLTQGVSYEQYF
TRBJ2-2,TRBV7-9,CASSVTGRGTGELFF
TRBJ2-3,TRBV10-3,CAISSSSGGAGTDTQYF
TRBJ1-3,TRBV5-1,CASSLNSQGRTGNTIYF
TRBJ1-6,TRBV4-3,CASSRATGGANSPLHF
TRBJ2-1,TRBV6-6,CASHKDRGLGEQFF
TRBJ1-5,TRBV18,CASSPPGQGNQPQHF
TRBJ2-7,TRBV27,CASSPSGRAGEQYF
TRBJ1-5,TRBV5-6,CASSLRGYQPQHF
TRBJ1-2,TRBV29-1,CSVGGQGDYTF
TRBJ2-2,TRBV2,CASTKGPSGSGGTGELFF
TRBJ2-5,TRBV11-1,CASSRRVPRQETQYF
TRBJ1-5,TRBV4-1,CASSPGGGRNQPQHF
TRBJ2-2,TRBV7-2,CASSSSRTGAGELFF
TRBJ2-7,TRBV4-3,CASSLGTGETYEQYF
TRBJ2-2,TRBV18,CATFLTFTGELFF
TRBJ1-1,TRBV5-1,CASSLADTEAFF
TRBJ2-4,TRBV11-2,CASSSRLAKNIQYF
TRBJ2-5,TRBV5-6,CASSLDYGGGETQYF
TRBJ1-6,TRBV7-3,CASSPQGTNNSPLHF
TRBJ2-7,TRBV6-6,CASRRGIAEYEQYF
TRBJ1-2,TRBV30,CAWSPGATGYTF
TRBJ2-7,TRBV18,CASSPPVSGRAGYEQYF
TRBJ2-1,TRBV27,CASIFTRGSYNEQFF
TRBJ2-7,TRBV27,CASSLRGAEEQYF
TRBJ2-7,TRBV5-4,CASSGGQGSYEQYF
TRBJ2-1,TRBV15,CATSSDQGAEEQFF
TRBJ2-7,TRBV27,CASSPWAAHEQYF
TRBJ1-5,TRBV6-6,CASSYLRQGNQPQHF
TRBJ1-1,TRBV19,CASSTPSGLDTEAFF
TRBJ2-2,TRBV18,CASSPLDRTTGELFF
TRBJ2-5,TRBV10-3,CAIAPQGQEAQYF
TRBJ2-7,TRBV2,CASSGGGEGGYEQYF